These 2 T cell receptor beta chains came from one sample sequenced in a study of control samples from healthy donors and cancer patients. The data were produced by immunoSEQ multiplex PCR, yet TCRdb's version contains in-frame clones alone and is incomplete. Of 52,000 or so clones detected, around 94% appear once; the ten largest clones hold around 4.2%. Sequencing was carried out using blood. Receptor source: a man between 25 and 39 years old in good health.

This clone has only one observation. In DNA form, the CDR3 reads TGTGCCAGCAGCTCACAGGGGGCGCTTTATGGCTACACCTTC. Encoded protein: CASSSQGALYGYTF. V gene TRBV11-2 combines with J gene TRBJ1-2; the match to TRBD1 covers 9 bases. V lost 4 bases to trimming and J lost 5 bases; unmatched junction nucleotides: 5. Germline assignment: CDR1 SGHAT and CDR2 FQNNGV. The CDR3 is made up of 14 amino acids.

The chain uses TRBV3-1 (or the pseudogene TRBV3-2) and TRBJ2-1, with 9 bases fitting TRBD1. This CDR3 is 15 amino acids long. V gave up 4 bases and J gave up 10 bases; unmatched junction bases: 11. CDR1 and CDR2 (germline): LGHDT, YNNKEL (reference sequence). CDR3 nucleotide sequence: TGTGCCAGCAGCCCAGGGACAGGGTCTACAATCGAGCAGTTCTTC. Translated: CASSPGTGSTIEQFF.